Listed below are T cell receptor beta chains from one sample, sequenced in a study of T cell repertoires in cytomegalovirus infection. TCRdb reanalysed the reads using MiXCR and keeps one entry per CDR3 protein. The sample holds 130,000 or so distinct CDR3 sequences; under 8% are singletons and the top ten take approximately 18%. Material for sequencing was PBMCs. The receptors derive from a human donor in good health (CMV status not recorded). Some clones in this sample may be carry-over from other donors' samples. Both conserved end residues are part of each CDR3. D genes are given only for firm matches. Size is stated for part of the rows, as once, few or many counts, or as a class when the clone is expanded.

clone_size | d_call | j_call | v_call | cdr3_aa | cdr3_nt
NA | NA | TRBJ2-2 | TRBV5-1 | CASTGVYGTGELFF | TGCGCCAGCACAGGGGTATATGGCACCGGGGAGCTGTTTTTT
NA | NA | TRBJ2-4 | TRBV2 | CASSEVLASVGTNIQYF | TGTGCCAGCAGTGAAGTTCTAGCCTCCGTCGGGACGAACATTCAGTACTTC
many | TRBD2 | TRBJ2-2 | TRBV19 | CASTRLAGSGELFF | TGTGCCAGTACACGACTAGCGGGTAGTGGGGAGCTGTTTTTT
few | NA | TRBJ1-1 | TRBV7-2 | CASSFGRLTEAFF | TGTGCCAGCAGCTTCGGGCGGCTCACTGAAGCTTTCTTT
many | NA | TRBJ2-3 | TRBV11-2 | CASNLGASTDTQYF | TGTGCCAGCAACTTGGGGGCAAGCACAGATACGCAGTATTTT
many | NA | TRBJ2-7 | TRBV28 | CASRPNVDIYEQYF | TGTGCCAGCAGACCTAACGTGGACATCTACGAGCAGTACTTC
many | TRBD2 | TRBJ2-1 | TRBV4-1 | CASSQEGPGGSYNEQFF | TGCGCCAGCAGCCAAGAAGGACCGGGGGGCTCCTACAATGAGCAGTTCTTC
many | TRBD2 | TRBJ2-5 | TRBV7-6 | CASSPRTSPQETQYF | TGTGCCAGCAGCCCCCGGACTAGCCCCCAAGAGACCCAGTACTTC
few | NA | TRBJ1-2 | TRBV19 | CATQDHGYTF | TGTGCCACTCAAGATCATGGCTACACCTTC
NA | NA | TRBJ2-1 | TRBV9 | CASSVAQRGNEQFF | TGTGCCAGCAGCGTAGCGCAGCGCGGGAATGAGCAGTTCTTC
many | TRBD2 | TRBJ2-5 | TRBV20-1 | CSARGAPGLAGQETQYF | TGCAGTGCTAGAGGGGCCCCGGGACTAGCGGGGCAAGAGACCCAGTACTTC
many | TRBD2 | TRBJ2-5 | TRBV7-2 | CASSYRRGGQETQYF | TGTGCCAGCAGCTACCGGCGGGGGGGCCAAGAGACCCAGTACTTC
many | TRBD1 | TRBJ1-1 | TRBV18 | CASSQARDRNTEAFF | TGTGCCAGCTCACAAGCCCGGGACAGGAACACTGAAGCTTTCTTT
few | TRBD1 | TRBJ1-2 | TRBV28 | CASSDQTGIYGYTF | TGTGCCAGCAGTGACCAGACAGGGATCTATGGCTACACCTTC
many | TRBD1 | TRBJ1-5 | TRBV6-6 | CASSAQGAGNQPQHF | TGTGCCAGCAGCGCCCAGGGGGCTGGCAATCAGCCCCAGCATTTT
many | NA | TRBJ2-2 | TRBV29-1 | CSVAALQDTGELFF | TGCAGCGTTGCGGCCCTGCAGGACACCGGGGAGCTGTTTTTT
many | NA | TRBJ2-1 | TRBV3-1 | CASSQDSGGPYNEQFF | TGTGCCAGCAGCCAAGATTCTGGGGGGCCATACAATGAGCAGTTCTTC
many | NA | TRBJ1-4 | TRBV7-2 | CASSLDPGSEKLFF | TGTGCCAGCAGCTTAGACCCGGGTAGTGAAAAACTGTTTTTT
many | TRBD2 | TRBJ2-1 | TRBV7-2 | CASRIAGYNEQFF | TGTGCCAGCCGGATAGCGGGCTACAATGAGCAGTTCTTC
few | TRBD2 | TRBJ2-5 | TRBV19 | CASAPGSGGQETQYF | TGTGCCAGTGCTCCGGGGAGCGGGGGTCAAGAGACCCAGTACTTC
many | NA | TRBJ2-7 | TRBV7-2 | CASSRTGPSSYEQYF | TGTGCCAGCAGCCGTACGGGACCGAGCTCCTACGAGCAGTACTTC
many | NA | TRBJ2-2 | TRBV7-9 | CASSPPGTGELFF | TGTGCCAGCAGCCCCCCGGGGACCGGGGAGCTGTTTTTT
many | NA | TRBJ2-7 | TRBV6-2/TRBV6-3 | CASSYSVLGSGEQYF | TGTGCCAGCAGTTACTCGGTTCTAGGGTCGGGCGAGCAGTACTTC
many | TRBD1 | TRBJ1-2 | TRBV6-2/TRBV6-3 | CASSHLLDRLDGYTF | TGTGCCAGCAGCCACCTCCTGGACAGGTTGGACGGCTACACCTTC
many | NA | TRBJ2-7 | TRBV7-8 | CASSLAPPSVGYEQYF | TGTGCCAGCAGCTTAGCCCCTCCCTCGGTGGGATACGAGCAGTACTTC
few | NA | TRBJ1-1 | TRBV12-3/TRBV12-4 | CASSAGVEAFF | TGTGCCAGCAGTGCCGGTGTGGAAGCTTTCTTT
NA | NA | TRBJ1-1 | TRBV10-3 | CAISVGGNTEAFF | TGTGCCATCAGTGTGGGGGGGAACACTGAAGCTTTCTTT
NA | NA | TRBJ2-1 | TRBV7-3 | CASSLQGGRQFF | TGTGCCAGCAGCCTTCAGGGGGGGCGGCAGTTCTTC
few | TRBD1 | TRBJ2-7 | TRBV7-9 | CASSLAGTGNLGQYF | TGTGCCAGCAGCTTAGCCGGGACAGGGAATCTGGGGCAGTACTTC
NA | TRBD1 | TRBJ1-1 | TRBV28 | CASSFGDRGWHTEAFF | TGTGCCAGCAGTTTTGGGGACAGGGGATGGCACACTGAAGCTTTCTTT
many | NA | TRBJ1-1 | TRBV7-3 | CASSRDNSNTEAFF | TGTGCCAGCAGCCGGGACAACTCGAACACTGAAGCTTTCTTT
many | NA | TRBJ2-1 | TRBV7-2 | CASSLVSDNYNEQFF | TGTGCCAGCAGCTTAGTATCTGACAATTACAATGAGCAGTTCTTC
many | TRBD2 | TRBJ2-5 | TRBV7-2 | CASSTTGGAGETQYF | TGTGCCAGCAGCACCACCGGGGGGGCCGGAGAGACCCAGTACTTC
many | NA | TRBJ1-2 | TRBV27 | CASSLRRFGGYTF | TGTGCCAGCAGCCTACGACGTTTCGGTGGCTACACCTTC
many | TRBD2 | TRBJ2-4 | TRBV7-2 | CASSLDVSGSLAKNIQYF | TGTGCCAGCAGCTTAGACGTTAGCGGGAGTCTAGCCAAAAACATTCAGTACTTC
many | TRBD1 | TRBJ2-5 | TRBV4-3 | CASSQVWDRGQETQYF | TGCGCCAGCAGCCAAGTGTGGGACAGGGGCCAAGAGACCCAGTACTTC
many | NA | TRBJ1-1 | TRBV7-8 | CASSYRSLNTEAFF | TGTGCCAGCAGCTACAGGTCTCTGAACACTGAAGCTTTCTTT
many | NA | TRBJ1-2 | TRBV28 | CASSLSNYGYTF | TGTGCCAGCAGTTTATCTAACTATGGCTACACCTTC
few | TRBD1 | TRBJ1-2 | TRBV19 | CASSSTGGNYGYTF | TGTGCCAGTAGTAGCACAGGGGGCAACTATGGCTACACCTTC
many | TRBD1 | TRBJ1-5 | TRBV7-2 | CASSKRGQTDNQPQHF | TGTGCCAGCAGCAAAAGGGGACAGACAGACAATCAGCCCCAGCATTTT
many | NA | TRBJ2-3 | TRBV20-1 | CSGRVGGVVIDDTQYF | TGCAGTGGGCGGGTAGGCGGCGTCGTCATCGACGATACGCAGTATTTT
NA | NA | TRBJ1-1 | TRBV29-1 | CSGLNPRSMNTEAFF | TGCAGCGGTTTAAACCCCAGGAGCATGAACACTGAAGCTTTCTTT
NA | NA | TRBJ2-1 | TRBV28 | CASSFQGHEQFF | TGTGCCAGCAGTTTCCAGGGACATGAGCAGTTCTTC
many | NA | TRBJ2-6 | TRBV6-2/TRBV6-3 | CASSYDRKTFSGANVLTF | TGTGCCAGCAGTTACGACCGGAAGACGTTCTCTGGGGCCAACGTCCTGACTTTC
many | NA | TRBJ2-7 | TRBV7-2 | CASSLRRGGSSYEQYF | TGTGCCAGCAGCTTAAGGCGAGGGGGGAGCTCCTACGAGCAGTACTTC
NA | TRBD2 | TRBJ2-5 | TRBV28 | CASSSLGVSGEETQYF | TGTGCCAGCAGTTCCCTCGGTGTTAGCGGGGAAGAGACCCAGTACTTC
NA | NA | TRBJ1-4 | TRBV2 | CASSAWTARQEKLFF | TGTGCCAGCAGCGCGTGGACCGCCAGACAGGAAAAACTGTTTTTT
many | TRBD1 | TRBJ1-5 | TRBV28 | CASSLDRGPQPQHF | TGTGCCAGCAGCCTGGACAGGGGCCCCCAGCCCCAGCATTTT
few | NA | TRBJ1-2 | TRBV13 | CASSSLTETNYGYTF | TGTGCCAGCAGCTCATTGACAGAGACTAACTATGGCTACACCTTC
many | NA | TRBJ2-1 | TRBV7-2 | CASSLVVWGTEQFF | TGTGCCAGCAGCTTAGTAGTCTGGGGAACAGAGCAGTTCTTC
many | NA | TRBJ2-1 | TRBV7-3 | CASSSSGTQGNEQFF | TGTGCCAGCAGCTCGTCGGGAACGCAGGGGAATGAGCAGTTCTTC
many | NA | TRBJ2-7 | TRBV6-2/TRBV6-3 | CASSYGAAYEQYF | TGTGCCAGCAGTTACGGGGCGGCCTACGAGCAGTACTTC
many | NA | TRBJ1-2 | TRBV10-3 | CAISPIPDTAGGYTF | TGTGCCATCAGTCCTATCCCCGACACGGCGGGTGGCTACACCTTC
many | TRBD1 | TRBJ1-4 | TRBV7-8 | CASSRTGANEKLFF | TGTGCCAGCAGCCGGACAGGGGCTAATGAAAAACTGTTTTTT
NA | NA | TRBJ2-2 | TRBV5-1 | CASSPSRVTNTGELFF | TGCGCCAGCAGCCCGAGCAGGGTTACGAACACCGGGGAGCTGTTTTTT
many | NA | TRBJ1-1 | TRBV5-6 | CASSLYREAFGDTEAFF | TGTGCCAGCAGCTTATACAGGGAGGCCTTTGGCGACACTGAAGCTTTCTTT
many | NA | TRBJ1-1 | TRBV7-2 | CASSLAAYRVQAFF | TGTGCCAGCAGCTTAGCAGCCTACAGGGTACAAGCTTTCTTT
many | NA | TRBJ1-1 | TRBV7-9 | CASSFSAGEAFF | TGTGCCAGCAGCTTCTCGGCAGGGGAAGCTTTCTTT
many | NA | TRBJ2-7 | TRBV11-2 | CASSLARTVTYEQYF | TGTGCCAGCAGCTTAGCTCGGACAGTTACCTACGAGCAGTACTTC
NA | NA | TRBJ1-6 | TRBV9 | CASSADTNNYNSPLHF | TGTGCCAGCAGCGCCGACACCAACAATTATAATTCACCCCTCCACTTT